A selection of T cell receptor beta chains follows, all from one sample in a study of blood T cell repertoires in COVID-19. Repertoires were generated with immunoSEQ multiplex PCR, while TCRdb's copy carries only in-frame clones and drops some. The sample records roughly 200,000 clones, more than 70% being singletons. Sequenced input: peripheral blood. Receptors were obtained from a man between 35 and 55 years old with active or convalescent COVID-19. Both conserved end residues are part of each CDR3. D genes are given only for firm matches. A row's size may be missing; if present it is once, few, many or a size class.

TRBV19	-	-	TRBJ2-7	TGTGCCAGTACCCCATCGGGATCCCACTACGAGCAGTACTTC	CASTPSGSHYEQYF
TRBV11-2	few	TRBD1	TRBJ1-2	TGTGCCAGCAGATCTCTCCGAGACCGGGACAGGGGAAGTGGCTACACCTTC	CASRSLRDRDRGSGYTF
TRBV5-5	-	-	TRBJ1-2	TGTGCCAGCAGCTTGGGGGCAGGGGTCGGCGGCTACACCTTC	CASSLGAGVGGYTF
TRBV7-2	-	-	TRBJ2-7	TGTGCCAGCAGCCCTAGCGCGTGGCAGGGCGATCCCTACGAGCAGTACTTC	CASSPSAWQGDPYEQYF
TRBV29-1	-	-	TRBJ1-2	TGCAGCGTTGAGGCCTCTAACTATGGCTACACCTTC	CSVEASNYGYTF
TRBV7-9	-	-	TRBJ2-7	TGTGCCAGCAGCCCCGCCGAGACAATTTTCTACGAGCAGTACTTC	CASSPAETIFYEQYF
TRBV27	-	TRBD1	TRBJ2-7	TGTGCCAGCAGTTTCTACGGACAGGGGGCTCGCGACGAGCAGTACTTC	CASSFYGQGARDEQYF
TRBV27	-	TRBD2	TRBJ2-2	TGTGCCACCGGGGAGGTTGTGGTAGCGGGATTGTTCGCCGGGGAGCTGTTTTTT	CATGEVVVAGLFAGELFF
TRBV25-1	-	-	TRBJ2-7	TGTGCCAGCAGGGAGGGCCCAGCCTACGAGCAGTACTTC	CASREGPAYEQYF
TRBV24-1	-	-	TRBJ2-7	TGTGCCACCAGTGGGACCAGGGTTCCCTACGAGCAGTACTTC	CATSGTRVPYEQYF
TRBV3-1/TRBV3-2	-	-	TRBJ1-5	TGTGCCAGCAGCCACGGGACACCTAGTAGCAATCAGCCCCAGCATTTT	CASSHGTPSSNQPQHF
TRBV6-5	-	-	TRBJ2-3	TGTGCCAGCAGACTTACGATCTCCGATACGCAGTATTTT	CASRLTISDTQYF
TRBV11-3	-	TRBD2	TRBJ2-3	TGTGCCAGCAGGAGACTAGCGGGAGGGACGGCGCAGTATTTT	CASRRLAGGTAQYF
TRBV27	-	-	TRBJ2-7	TGTGCCAGCAGTGCCTCCAGGGGCCCCTACGAGCAGTACTTC	CASSASRGPYEQYF
TRBV6-5	once	TRBD1	TRBJ1-1	TGTGCCAGCAGTTGGGACAGGGCTCTCGCTGAAGCTTTCTTT	CASSWDRALAEAFF
TRBV7-9	-	TRBD1	TRBJ1-2	TGTGCCAGCACCGTACAGGGGACCCTCCACTATGGCTACACCTTC	CASTVQGTLHYGYTF
TRBV7-3	-	-	TRBJ1-6	TGTGCCAGCAGCTCAGACAGTAATTCACCCCTCCACTTT	CASSSDSNSPLHF
TRBV5-1	-	-	TRBJ1-1	TGCGCCAGCAGCTTCGGTGTTCAACGGGGGACTGAAGCTTTCTTT	CASSFGVQRGTEAFF
TRBV6-1	-	TRBD1	TRBJ2-5	TGTGCCAGCAGTTATGGGACAGGAGTAGAGACCCAGTACTTC	CASSYGTGVETQYF
TRBV9	-	TRBD1	TRBJ1-2	TGTGCCAGCAGCGTAGGCGGGACAGGGGTAATCGGTGCGGGCTACACCTTC	CASSVGGTGVIGAGYTF
TRBV9	-	-	TRBJ1-6	TGTGCCAGCAGCGTAGATTACCGAACGAGCTCCTATAATTCACCCCTCCACTTT	CASSVDYRTSSYNSPLHF
TRBV19	-	TRBD2	TRBJ2-1	TGTGCCAGTAGTACCCGGACTAGCGGTTATGGGGGCTCTTACAATGAGCAGTTCTTC	CASSTRTSGYGGSYNEQFF
TRBV4-2	-	-	TRBJ1-1	TGTGCCAGCAGCCGCACGTACGGGAACACTGAAGCTTTCTTT	CASSRTYGNTEAFF
TRBV5-5	-	-	TRBJ2-5	TGTGCCAGCAGCTTGGCCAACAGACGGGAGACCCAGTACTTC	CASSLANRRETQYF
TRBV19	-	-	TRBJ2-1	TGTGCCAGTAGTACCCGAGAGGCGGACAATGAGCAGTTCTTC	CASSTREADNEQFF
TRBV5-4	-	-	TRBJ2-3	TGTGCCAGCAGCTCGCGGGAACCCACAGATACGCAGTATTTT	CASSSREPTDTQYF
TRBV18	-	TRBD1	TRBJ1-2	TGTGCCAGCTCACCCGGGACAGGGGAAAACTATGGCTACACCTTC	CASSPGTGENYGYTF
TRBV9	-	TRBD1	TRBJ2-5	TGTGCCAGCAACACAGGGGGCTATGGGACCCAGTACTTC	CASNTGGYGTQYF
TRBV4-3	-	TRBD1	TRBJ2-1	TGCGCCAGCAGCCAAGATCTGGGACAGCCAATGGGTTGGTTCTTC	CASSQDLGQPMGWFF